This T cell receptor (beta chain) appears in the sequencing data of a study of blood T cell repertoires in COVID-19. The data were produced by immunoSEQ multiplex PCR, yet TCRdb's version contains in-frame clones alone and is incomplete. The data show some 150,000 clones, 81% seen once. This CDR3 has 16 amino acids. Germline V CDR1 and CDR2: MNHEY, SVGAGI. V lost 3 bases to trimming and J lost 6 bases; unmatched junction nucleotides: 12. This TCR derives from a human donor with acute or convalescent COVID-19. The donor label of this sample is uncertain. The rearrangement joins TRBV6-5 to TRBJ1-2; 8 bases map to TRBD1. Sample: peripheral blood. CDR3 bases: TGTGCCAGCAGTTATTCCTCTCAGGGGGCGCAGGATGGCTACACCTTC. As protein: CASSYSSQGAQDGYTF.